The T cell receptor beta chain described here comes from a study of blood T cell repertoires in COVID-19. Sequenced by immunoSEQ multiplex PCR; TCRdb stores in-frame clones only, minus some. The sample yields around 190,000 clones, about nine tenths seen once. Per the germline V gene, CDR1 is MNHEY and CDR2 is SVGAGI. The trim removed 6 bases at V and 4 bases at J, leaving 3 bases unmatched. CDR3 length equals 14 residues. This TCR came from a man aged 25-45 years with acute or convalescent COVID-19. V usage is TRBV6-5 and J usage is TRBJ1-6; TRBD1 aligns across 7 bases. The material sequenced was peripheral blood. This CDR3 is CASSAGQYNSPLHF. The CDR3 DNA is TGTGCCAGCAGCGCGGGACAGTATAATTCACCCCTCCACTTT.